This TCR beta chain was recovered during a study of cytomegalovirus exposure and HLA in healthy donors. Sequenced by immunoSEQ multiplex PCR; TCRdb stores in-frame clones only, minus some. Of around 150,000 clones listed, around 80% were seen once; the top ten hold about 32%. This clone was seen only a few times. Germline V gives CDR1 LNHDA, CDR2 SQIVND (reference sequence). The CDR3 covers 15 residues. The V end lost 3 bases, the J end lost 2 bases, and 8 bases lay between the germline ends. The chain uses TRBV19 and TRBJ2-6; D is possibly TRBD2 (5 bases). Specimen: PBMCs. This TCR was recovered from a man in his thirties or forties in good health and CMV-seropositive. CDR3 bases: TGTGCCAGTAGTATCGGGGTCCCTGGGGCCAACGTCCTGACTTTC. The encoded protein is CASSIGVPGANVLTF.